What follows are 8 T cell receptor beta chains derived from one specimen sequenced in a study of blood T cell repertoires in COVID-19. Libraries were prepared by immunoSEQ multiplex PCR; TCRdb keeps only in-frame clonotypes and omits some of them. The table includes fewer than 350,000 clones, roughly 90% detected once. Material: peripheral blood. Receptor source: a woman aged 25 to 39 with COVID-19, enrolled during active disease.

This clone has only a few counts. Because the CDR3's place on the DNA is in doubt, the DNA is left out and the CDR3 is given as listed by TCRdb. The CDR3 loop reads CASSVGRGSGINF. The chain couples TRBV2 to TRBJ2-5; the listed D gene, TRBD2, was not tested against the DNA. CDR1 and CDR2 from the germline V gene are SNHLY and FYNNEI. The CDR3 length is 13 residues, termini included.

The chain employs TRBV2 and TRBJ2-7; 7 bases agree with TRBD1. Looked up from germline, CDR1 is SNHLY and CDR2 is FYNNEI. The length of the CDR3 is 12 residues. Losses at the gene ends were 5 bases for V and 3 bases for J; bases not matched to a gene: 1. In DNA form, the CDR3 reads TGTGCCAGCAGTCCAGGGGGCTACGAGCAGTACTTC. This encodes CASSPGGYEQYF.

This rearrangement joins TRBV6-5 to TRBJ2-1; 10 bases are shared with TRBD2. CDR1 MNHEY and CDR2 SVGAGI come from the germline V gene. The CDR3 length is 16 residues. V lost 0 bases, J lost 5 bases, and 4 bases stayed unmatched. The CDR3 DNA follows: TGTGCCAGCAGTTACTCCTTAGCGGGGGGTGACAATGAGCAGTTCTTC. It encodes CASSYSLAGGDNEQFF.

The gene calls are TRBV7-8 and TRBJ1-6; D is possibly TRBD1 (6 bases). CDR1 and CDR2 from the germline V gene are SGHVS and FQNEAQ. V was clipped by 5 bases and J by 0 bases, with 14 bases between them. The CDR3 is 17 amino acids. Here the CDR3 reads CASSPNSDSSYNSPLHF. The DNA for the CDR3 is TGTGCCAGCAGCCCAAACTCGGACAGCTCCTATAATTCACCCCTCCACTTT.

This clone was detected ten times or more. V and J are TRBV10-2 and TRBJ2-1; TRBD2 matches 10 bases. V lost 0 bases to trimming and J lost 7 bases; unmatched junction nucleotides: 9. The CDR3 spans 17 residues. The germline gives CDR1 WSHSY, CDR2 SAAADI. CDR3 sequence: CASSESRAGGLRNEQFF. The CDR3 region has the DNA TGCGCCAGCAGTGAGTCAAGAGCGGGGGGGCTGAGGAATGAGCAGTTCTTC.

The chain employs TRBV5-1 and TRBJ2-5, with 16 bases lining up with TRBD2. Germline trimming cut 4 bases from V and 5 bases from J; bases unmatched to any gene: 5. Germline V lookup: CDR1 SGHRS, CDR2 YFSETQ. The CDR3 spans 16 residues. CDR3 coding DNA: TGCGCCAGCAGCCCGGGGACTAGCGGGGGGGAGGAGACCCAGTACTTC. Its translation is CASSPGTSGGEETQYF. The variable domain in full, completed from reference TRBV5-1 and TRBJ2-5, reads KAGVTQTPRYLIKTRGQQVTLSCSPISGHRSVSWYQQTPGQGLQFLFEYFSETQRNKGNFPGRFSGRQFSNSRSEMNVSTLELGDSALYLCASSPGTSGGEETQYFGPGTRLLVL.

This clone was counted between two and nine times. Here the CDR3 reads CASSLRPTGAYEQYF. The DNA of the CDR3 is TGTGCCAGCAGCTTACGACCGACAGGGGCCTACGAGCAGTACTTC. The rearrangement uses TRBV7-6 and TRBJ2-7; 8 nucleotides match TRBD1. The germline V gene encodes CDR1 SGHVS and CDR2 FNYEAQ. V lost 2 bases and J lost 2; bases outside the gene matches: 5. CDR3 length: 15 amino acids.

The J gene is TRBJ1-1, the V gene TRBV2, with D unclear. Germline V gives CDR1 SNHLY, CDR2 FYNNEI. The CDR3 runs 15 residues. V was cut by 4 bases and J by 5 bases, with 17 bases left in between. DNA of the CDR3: TGTGCCAGCAGTGCATTTATTGGCCTCCCAACTGAAGCTTTCTTT. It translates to CASSAFIGLPTEAFF. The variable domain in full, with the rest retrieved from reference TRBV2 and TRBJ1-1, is EPEVTQTPSHQVTQMGQEVILRCVPISNHLYFYWYRQILGQKVEFLVSFYNNEISEKSEIFDDQFSVERPDGSNFTLKIRSTKLEDSAMYFCASSAFIGLPTEAFFGQGTRLTVV.